Sequencing of this T cell receptor (beta chain) was carried out in a study of control samples from healthy donors and cancer patients. The data were produced by immunoSEQ multiplex PCR, yet TCRdb's version contains in-frame clones alone and is incomplete. Seen here are about 15,000 clones, roughly 77% observed once, and the top ten hold 17%. This clone was observed a handful of times. Deletions cut 4 bases from V and 0 bases from J, with 13 bases between. Germline V CDR1 and CDR2: LNHDA, SQIVND (reference sequence). The CDR3 contains 16 residues. The sample comprised formalin-fixed, paraffin-embedded tissue. The chain joins TRBV19 to TRBJ1-5; the D is unclear. The clonotype comes from a female donor with lung cancer. In nucleotides, the CDR3 is TGTGCCAGTAGTAGCTCGCGGGGTTTTAGCAATCAGCCCCAGCATTTT. Its protein is CASSSSRGFSNQPQHF.